These 22 T cell receptor beta chains were all obtained from the same sample, sequenced in a study of control samples from healthy donors and cancer patients. The repertoire was sequenced with immunoSEQ multiplex PCR; TCRdb's copy has only in-frame clones and lacks some. The sample has roughly 58,000 clones; roughly 86% are singletons. The sequencing input was PBMCs. Receptor source: a woman aged 55 to 70 with lung cancer.

The chain links TRBV12-3 or TRBV12-4 to TRBJ2-7, with 9 nucleotides matching TRBD2. The CDR3 consists of 13 residues. V trimming: 3 bases; J trimming: 6 bases; junction bases outside the gene matches: 3. CDR3 amino acids: CASSLGTSSEQYF. CDR3 nucleotide sequence: TGTGCCAGCAGTTTGGGGACTAGCAGCGAGCAGTACTTC.

The chain recombines TRBV7-6 with TRBJ2-1; 7 bases are shared with TRBD1. The CDR3 contains 15 residues. The V segment lost 7 bases and the J segment 2 bases; nucleotides outside the gene matches: 8. Germline CDR1 and CDR2: SGHVS and FNYEAQ. DNA for the CDR3: TGTGCCAGCACCGAAAAGGACAGGCCCTACAATGAGCAGTTCTTC. This gives the protein CASTEKDRPYNEQFF.

The chain carries TRBV5-5 and TRBJ1-6; possibly TRBD1 for D (6 bases). The ends were cut back, 3 bases at V and 9 bases at J, with 16 bases in the middle. Germline assignment: CDR1 SGHKS and CDR2 YYEKEE (reference sequence). The CDR3 consists of 15 residues. The CDR3 sequence: CASSWRDTKSSPLHF. The CDR3 DNA follows: TGTGCCAGCAGCTGGCGGGACACAAAATCTTCACCCCTCCACTTT.

This clone was observed a few times. The genes are TRBV10-2 and TRBJ1-2; no reliable D call. V was pared by 7 bases and J by 3 bases, with 9 bases between. The CDR3 covers 12 residues. Per the germline V gene, CDR1 is WSHSY and CDR2 is SAAADI. CDR3 coding DNA: TGCGCCAGCATGAGGGATGACTATGGCTACACCTTC. Translated, it gives CASMRDDYGYTF.

The chain couples TRBV2 to TRBJ2-5; 7 bases are shared with TRBD1. Trimming cost V 6 bases and J 5 bases; bases outside gene matches: 6. The V gene's germline CDR1 is SNHLY and CDR2 FYNNEI. There are 13 residues in the CDR3. CDR3: CASRDQGDETQYF. CDR3 in DNA: TGTGCCAGCAGAGATCAGGGGGACGAGACCCAGTACTTC.

The V gene is TRBV2, the J gene TRBJ2-5, with 10 positions matching TRBD2. CDR1 SNHLY and CDR2 FYNNEI come from the germline V gene. V gave up 6 bases and J gave up 0 bases; unmatched junction bases: 10. This CDR3 is 17 amino acids long. The CDR3 DNA reads TGTGCCAGCAGCGAGAGCGGGGGGGCCTCGTACCAAGAGACCCAGTACTTC. It encodes CASSESGGASYQETQYF.

The J gene is TRBJ1-1, the V gene TRBV6-5; no firm D call. This CDR3 region has 13 residues. Germline CDR1 reads MNHEY; CDR2 reads SVGAGI. Trimming stripped 6 bases from V and 1 base from J, with 9 bases between. Here the CDR3 DNA reads TGTGCCAGCAGGGTGACAACGAACACTGAAGCTTTCTTT. Translated, it gives CASRVTTNTEAFF.

This chain links TRBV3-1 (or the pseudogene TRBV3-2) with TRBJ2-2, with D unresolved. V dropped 4 bases and J dropped 7 bases, with 13 bases sitting between them. Germline V CDR1 and CDR2: LGHDT, YNNKEL (reference sequence). CDR3 length: 14 amino acids. CDR3 loop: CASSPLKFGGELFF. CDR3 nucleotides: TGTGCCAGCAGCCCCCTGAAATTTGGCGGGGAGCTGTTTTTT.

This clone was observed a single time. The genes are TRBV28 and TRBJ1-5, with 7 bases matching TRBD1. The V gene's germline CDR1 is MDHEN and CDR2 SYDVKM. The CDR3 has 19 amino acids. V lost 7 bases to trimming and J lost 0 bases; unmatched junction nucleotides: 18. CDR3 amino acids: CASILSPGTASYSNQPQHF. The CDR3 DNA sequence: TGTGCCAGCATCCTATCTCCAGGGACAGCTTCCTATAGCAATCAGCCCCAGCATTTT.

The V call is TRBV9, the J call TRBJ1-3; D possibly corresponds to TRBD1 (5 bases). Trimming stripped 1 base from V and 0 bases from J, with 11 bases between. This CDR3 has 16 amino acids. CDR1 is SGDLS and CDR2 is YYNGEE in the germline V gene. CDR3 sequence: CASSVQGASSGNTIYF. The CDR3 region has the DNA TGTGCCAGCAGCGTACAGGGCGCTAGCTCTGGAAACACCATATATTTT.

This chain links TRBV30 with TRBJ1-5, with 9 bases aligning to TRBD1. The CDR3 is 15 residues long. V was clipped by 7 bases and J by 2 bases; unmatched bases: 9. CDR1 is GTSNPN and CDR2 is SVGIG in the germline V gene (reference sequence). The CDR3 sequence is CAFRTGGWGNQPQHF. The CDR3 DNA follows: TGTGCCTTCCGAACAGGGGGCTGGGGCAATCAGCCCCAGCATTTT. The complete variable domain, with remaining parts taken from reference TRBV30 and TRBJ1-5, reads SQTIHQWPATLVQPVGSPLSLECTVEGTSNPNLYWYRQAAGRGLQLLFYSVGIGQISSEVPQNLSASRPQDRQFILSSKKLLLSDSGFYLCAFRTGGWGNQPQHFGDGTRLSIL.

The V call is TRBV6-5, the J call TRBJ2-2; perhaps TRBD1 as D (6 bases). Germline V lookup: CDR1 MNHEY, CDR2 SVGAGI. The CDR3 spans 15 residues. The ends were cut back, 7 bases at V and 2 bases at J, with 14 bases in the middle. The chain's CDR3 is CASTPSGQNTGELFF. The DNA for the CDR3 is TGTGCCAGCACCCCCTCGGGACAAAACACCGGGGAGCTGTTTTTT.

V and J are TRBV11-2 and TRBJ1-1; the match to TRBD1 covers 8 bases. The CDR3 has 15 amino acids. J gave up 7 bases and V 1 base, and 8 bases lay outside the gene matches. Germline V gene lookup returns CDR1 SGHAT and CDR2 FQNNGV. CDR3 loop: CASSLANRGGLEAFF. DNA for the CDR3: TGTGCCAGCAGCTTAGCGAACAGGGGGGGACTTGAAGCTTTCTTT.

This chain connects TRBV6-1 to TRBJ2-6, with D unclear. The ends were cut back, 2 bases at V and 1 base at J, with 18 bases in the middle. The germline V gene encodes CDR1 MNHNS and CDR2 SASEGT. The CDR3 consists of 19 residues. This chain's CDR3 is CASSELRFPTPSGANVLTF. The CDR3 nucleotides read TGTGCCAGCAGTGAACTCAGGTTCCCAACCCCATCTGGGGCCAACGTCCTGACTTTC.

J is TRBJ2-5 and V is TRBV5-3; D ambiguous. TRBV5-3 is an ORF, with its function uncertain. The CDR3 totals 14 residues. With 6 bases removed from V and 5 bases from J, the gap between germline ends came to 17 bases. CDR3 nucleotide sequence: TGTGCCAGAAAGGAAGTAAGGGCGGAGGAGACCCAGTACTTC. Its protein is CARKEVRAEETQYF.

The table lists this clone with a count of one. The chain couples TRBV5-1 to TRBJ2-5, with 7 bases that match TRBD1. CDR3 length: 13 amino acids. Germline trimming cut 4 bases from V and 4 bases from J; bases unmatched to any gene: 4. Germline CDR1 SGHRS, CDR2 YFSETQ. CDR3 sequence: CASSDRASETQYF. DNA of the CDR3: TGCGCCAGCAGCGACAGGGCGTCAGAGACCCAGTACTTC.

The chain joins TRBV9 to TRBJ2-2; 8 bases match TRBD1. After removal of 2 bases from V and 5 bases from J, the junction contained 2 bases not matched to a gene. Germline V gene data show CDR1 as SGDLS and CDR2 as YYNGEE. The CDR3 runs to 14 residues. The CDR3 is CASSVTGGTGELFF. Here the CDR3 DNA reads TGTGCCAGCAGCGTCACAGGGGGGACCGGGGAGCTGTTTTTT. The full variable domain, completed using reference TRBV9 and TRBJ2-2, is DSGVTQTPKHLITATGQRVTLRCSPRSGDLSVYWYQQSLDQGLQFLIQYYNGEERAKGNILERFSAQQFPDLHSELNLSSLELGDSALYFCASSVTGGTGELFFGEGSRLTVL.

The chain has TRBV28 and TRBJ2-2; a weak D match, TRBD2 (5 bases). V dropped 4 bases and J dropped 4 bases, with 10 bases sitting between them. The CDR3 sequence is 14 residues long. From germline, CDR1 is MDHEN and CDR2 SYDVKM. CDR3 sequence reads: CASSSPGVTGELFF. Here the CDR3 DNA reads TGTGCCAGCAGTTCCCCCGGGGTCACCGGGGAGCTGTTTTTT. Filled out from reference TRBV28 and TRBJ2-2, the complete variable domain reads DVKVTQSSRYLVKRTGEKVFLECVQDMDHENMFWYRQDPGLGLRLIYFSYDVKMKEKGDIPEGYSVSREKKERFSLILESASTNQTSMYLCASSSPGVTGELFFGEGSRLTVL.

The chain couples TRBV28 to TRBJ2-5; 11 bases are shared with TRBD1. The V segment lost 4 bases and the J segment 5 bases; nucleotides outside the gene matches: 9. The V gene's germline CDR1 is MDHEN and CDR2 SYDVKM. There are 16 residues in the CDR3. The CDR3 protein is CASSSTGTGGLETQYF. CDR3 sequence (DNA): TGTGCCAGCAGTTCCACCGGGACAGGGGGATTGGAGACCCAGTACTTC.

The chain joins TRBV7-3 to TRBJ2-3; TRBD1 aligns across 8 bases. The CDR3 contains 14 residues. V lost 5 bases, J lost 5 bases, and 6 bases stayed unmatched. CDR1 is SGHTA and CDR2 is FQGTGA in the germline V gene. CDR3 sequence: CASSAGQGGDTQYF. The CDR3 nucleotides read TGTGCCAGCAGCGCTGGACAGGGTGGAGATACGCAGTATTTT. The whole variable domain, remainder taken from reference TRBV7-3 and TRBJ2-3, is GAGVSQTPSNKVTEKGKYVELRCDPISGHTALYWYRQSLGQGPEFLIYFQGTGAADDSGLPNDRFFAVRPEGSVSTLKIQRTERGDSAVYLCASSAGQGGDTQYFGPGTRLTVL.

The chain carries TRBV9 and TRBJ1-1; D uncertain. The CDR3 length is 14 residues. V was trimmed by 4 bases and J by 0 bases, leaving 10 bases between them. From germline, CDR1 is SGDLS and CDR2 YYNGEE. The CDR3 is CASSPWTVNTEAFF. DNA of the CDR3: TGTGCCAGCAGCCCCTGGACGGTGAACACTGAAGCTTTCTTT.

The CDR3 bases are TGTGCCAGCAGTGATTCAGGGGTTGTCACTGAAGCTTTCTTT. This sequence encodes CASSDSGVVTEAFF. The chain joins TRBV2 to TRBJ1-1, with D possibly matching TRBD1 (6 bases). The CDR3 runs 14 residues. The germline V and J ends were trimmed by 3 bases and 4 bases, with 12 bases remaining between them. In germline, CDR1 is SNHLY, CDR2 FYNNEI.